This entry lists 26 T cell receptor beta chains sequenced from one sample in a study of blood T cell repertoires in COVID-19. Clones were sequenced by immunoSEQ multiplex PCR, and TCRdb holds only the in-frame ones, with some missing. This sample has roughly 200,000 clones, with about 87% found just once. Specimen: peripheral blood. The receptor source for this set is a man in his 60s who had recovered from COVID-19.

The chain has TRBV9 and TRBJ2-7; 11 bases agree with TRBD2. The junction had 10 bases not matched to a gene; V was cut back by 4 bases and J by 4 bases. Germline-derived CDR1 and CDR2 are SGDLS and YYNGEE. The CDR3 runs to 16 residues. The CDR3 spells CASSTSSGGAVYEQYF. The CDR3 region has the DNA TGTGCCAGCAGCACCAGTAGCGGGGGGGCGGTGTACGAGCAGTACTTC.

The rearrangement links TRBV19 to TRBJ2-5; TRBD2 might be the D (5 bases). The ends were cut back, 6 bases at V and 3 bases at J, with 14 bases in the middle. The CDR3 has 14 amino acids. Germline lookup yields CDR1 LNHDA and CDR2 SQIVND (reference sequence). This CDR3 reads CASSSGAAEETQYF. CDR3 nucleotides: TGTGCCAGTAGCTCAGGAGCGGCAGAAGAGACCCAGTACTTC.

This clone was seen a handful of times. This sequence joins TRBV4-3 and TRBJ1-2; no firm D call. This CDR3 is built from 13 residues. Germline V gene lookup returns CDR1 LGHNA and CDR2 YSLEER. With 3 bases removed from V and 4 bases from J, the gap between germline ends came to 9 bases. CDR3 DNA sequence: TGCGCCAGCAGCCACCACAGTGGCTATGGCTACACCTTC. This codes for CASSHHSGYGYTF.

The rearrangement uses TRBV21-1 and TRBJ2-3; the table's D call of TRBD1 was not tested on the DNA. TRBV21-1 is shown as a pseudogene. This CDR3 has 14 residues. The CDR3 DNA reads TGTGCCAGCAGCCTCCAGGAAACAGGGGGTTCGCAGTATTTT. Its protein is CASSLQETGGSQYF.

This rearrangement joins TRBV6-5 to TRBJ1-5; D unclear. This CDR3 contains 15 residues. From germline, CDR1 is MNHEY and CDR2 SVGAGI. The V end lost 6 bases, the J end lost 0 bases, and 12 bases lay between the germline ends. CDR3 bases: TGTGCCAGCAGAAGACAAAAGATTAGCAATCAGCCCCAGCATTTT. It is translated as CASRRQKISNQPQHF.

The chain couples TRBV6-5 to TRBJ1-6, with D uncertain. The germline V gene encodes CDR1 MNHEY and CDR2 SVGAGI. V lost 8 bases and J lost 13, with 9 bases in between. This CDR3 is 10 amino acids long. CDR3 residues: CASGRAPLHF. CDR3 nucleotide sequence: TGTGCCAGCGGGCGGGCCCCCCTCCACTTT.

The rearrangement uses TRBV7-9 and TRBJ2-2; 8 bases map to TRBD1. Germline trimming cut 5 bases from V and 3 bases from J; bases unmatched to any gene: 5. CDR3 length: 15 amino acids. CDR1 and CDR2 from the germline V gene are SEHNR and FQNEAQ (reference sequence). The CDR3 reads CASSQQGVDTGELFF. CDR3 nucleotide sequence: TGTGCCAGCAGCCAACAGGGGGTGGACACCGGGGAGCTGTTTTTT.

The chain recombines TRBV2 with TRBJ1-1, with D possibly matching TRBD1 (5 bases). Germline-derived CDR1 and CDR2 are SNHLY and FYNNEI. Trimming removed 3 bases from V and 3 bases from J, with 8 bases in between. The CDR3 loop spans 13 amino acids. CDR3 sequence (DNA): TGTGCCAGCAGTGACAGGGTGGACACTGAAGCTTTCTTT. Translation: CASSDRVDTEAFF.

This chain uses TRBV9 with TRBJ2-3, with TRBD2 matching 8 bases. The CDR3 runs 15 residues. With V trimmed by 6 bases and J by 3 bases, 9 bases remained unmatched. Germline V gives CDR1 SGDLS, CDR2 YYNGEE. CDR3 residues: CASTGAGRGTDTQYF. In nucleotides, the CDR3 is TGTGCCAGCACCGGGGCCGGGAGGGGTACAGATACGCAGTATTTT.

The rearrangement uses TRBV7-9 and TRBJ1-2; D not certain. Germline loops: CDR1 SEHNR, CDR2 FQNEAQ (reference sequence). The length of the CDR3 is 12 residues. Trimming removed 8 bases at V and 2 bases at J, with 9 bases between. The CDR3 reads CASAEGNYGYTF. The CDR3 region has the DNA TGTGCCAGCGCTGAGGGAAACTATGGCTACACCTTC.

The CDR3 bases are TGTGCCAGCAGTTCTACGGACAGGGGGCCTGAGACCCAGTACTTC. It specifies CASSSTDRGPETQYF. The J gene is TRBJ2-5, the V gene TRBV7-9, with TRBD1 identical over 11 bases. This CDR3 is 15 amino acids long. Losses at the gene ends were 6 bases for V and 5 bases for J; bases not matched to a gene: 8. CDR1 is SEHNR and CDR2 is FQNEAQ in the germline V gene (reference sequence).

The chain has TRBV5-4 and TRBJ1-1; a possible D gene is TRBD1 (6 bases). Germline CDR1 is SGHNT and CDR2 is YYREEE (reference sequence). The ends were cut back, 1 base at V and 4 bases at J, with 14 bases in the middle. The CDR3 is 15 residues long. In DNA, the CDR3 is TGTGCCAGCAGCTTGAGTCCAGGGGATCGCACTGAAGCTTTCTTT. Translating gives CASSLSPGDRTEAFF. The entire variable domain, with the rest obtained from reference TRBV5-4 and TRBJ1-1, is as follows: ETGVTQSPTHLIKTRGQQVTLRCSSQSGHNTVSWYQQALGQGPQFIFQYYREEENGRGNFPPRFSGLQFPNYSSELNVNALELDDSALYLCASSLSPGDRTEAFFGQGTRLTVV.

This clone appeared a single time. This CDR3 is also generated by other DNA sequences in the sample. The V gene is TRBV7-2, the J gene TRBJ1-1; the match to TRBD1 covers 10 bases. V lost 5 bases to trimming and J lost 2 bases; unmatched junction nucleotides: 5. The CDR3 spans 15 residues. Per the germline V gene, CDR1 is SGHTA and CDR2 is FQGNSA. The CDR3 loop reads CASSPDRGRNTEAFF. CDR3 nucleotides: TGTGCCAGCAGCCCTGACAGGGGGCGCAACACTGAAGCTTTCTTT. Filled out from reference TRBV7-2 and TRBJ1-1, the complete variable domain reads GAGVSQSPSNKVTEKGKDVELRCDPISGHTALYWYRQSLGQGLEFLIYFQGNSAPDKSGLPSDRFSAERTGGSVSTLTIQRTQQEDSAVYLCASSPDRGRNTEAFFGQGTRLTVV.

The chain employs TRBV5-1 and TRBJ2-5, with D possibly matching TRBD1 (5 bases). Germline V gives CDR1 SGHRS, CDR2 YFSETQ. Between the trimmed V and J ends, which lost 4 bases and 5 bases, there was a span of 9 bases. This CDR3 has 12 amino acids. The CDR3 DNA follows: TGCGCCAGCAGCCAGGGTTGGGAGACCCAGTACTTC. It specifies CASSQGWETQYF.

The genes are TRBV19 and TRBJ2-5, with 8 bases aligning to TRBD1. The germline CDR1 and CDR2 sequences are LNHDA and SQIVND (reference sequence). Trimming at V came to 6 bases and at J to 0 bases, leaving 12 bases not matched to a gene. CDR3 length: 17 residues. The CDR3 coding sequence is TGTGCCAGTAGAGGACAGGGTCAGAGCCGGTACCAAGAGACCCAGTACTTC. Amino acids: CASRGQGQSRYQETQYF.

The rearrangement joins TRBV6-8 to TRBJ1-1; the D gene is possibly TRBD1 (5 bases). The CDR3 is 15 residues long. V gave up 5 bases and J gave up 1 base, with 14 bases separating them. CDR1 and CDR2 (germline): MNHGY, SAAAGT. CDR3 region: CASSQMTAKNTEAFF. CDR3 sequence (DNA): TGTGCCAGCAGTCAGATGACAGCGAAGAACACTGAAGCTTTCTTT.

V and J are TRBV5-1 and TRBJ2-5; 10 positions agree with TRBD1. The germline V gene has CDR1 SGHRS and CDR2 YFSETQ. This CDR3 is built from 15 residues. The trim removed 4 bases at V and 1 base at J, leaving 4 bases unmatched. CDR3 amino acids: CASSPTGGSQETQYF. Written as DNA, the CDR3 is TGCGCCAGCAGCCCGACAGGGGGCTCCCAAGAGACCCAGTACTTC.

The genes are TRBV20-1 and TRBJ2-2, with 8 bases lining up with TRBD1. V dropped 3 bases and J dropped 7; count of bases not matched to a gene: 16. The CDR3 loop spans 17 amino acids. Per germline, CDR1 DFQATT and CDR2 SNEGSKA (reference sequence). The CDR3 coding sequence is TGCAGTGCTAGTAGGGACAGGACTTTTCGAGGGGGCGGGGAGCTGTTTTTT. Translating gives CSASRDRTFRGGGELFF.

V is TRBV28 and J is TRBJ2-1; 12 nucleotides line up with TRBD2. The J segment lost 10 bases and the V segment lost 5 bases, leaving 9 bases of the junction unmatched. CDR1 MDHEN and CDR2 SYDVKM come from the germline V gene. The CDR3 loop spans 15 amino acids. The CDR3 DNA reads as TGTGCCAGCAGTCAGATCGGACTAGCGGGAAAGGAGCAGTTCTTC. The encoded protein is CASSQIGLAGKEQFF.

The chain combines TRBV2 with TRBJ2-1; unclear D gene. Germline V gives CDR1 SNHLY, CDR2 FYNNEI. Deletions cut 2 bases from V and 1 base from J, with 6 bases between. The CDR3 contains 14 residues. CDR3 sequence reads: CASSESSSYNEQFF. CDR3 nucleotide sequence: TGTGCCAGCAGTGAATCTTCGTCCTACAATGAGCAGTTCTTC. Full variable domain (missing parts from reference TRBV2 and TRBJ2-1): EPEVTQTPSHQVTQMGQEVILRCVPISNHLYFYWYRQILGQKVEFLVSFYNNEISEKSEIFDDQFSVERPDGSNFTLKIRSTKLEDSAMYFCASSESSSYNEQFFGPGTRLTVL.

This sequence joins TRBV4-3 and TRBJ2-7; D possibly corresponds to TRBD2 (5 bases). Trimming left V 4 bases short and J 0 bases short, with 13 bases between. Germline loops: CDR1 LGHNA, CDR2 YSLEER. This CDR3 spans 15 amino acids. CDR3 bases: TGCGCCAGCAGCCCTTCCGGGATTTCCTCCTACGAGCAGTACTTC. Translated, it gives CASSPSGISSYEQYF.

The chain is built from TRBV7-9 and TRBJ2-3; D is perhaps TRBD1 (6 bases). Trimming pared 2 bases from V and 5 bases from J, leaving 11 bases between. The V gene's germline CDR1 is SEHNR and CDR2 FQNEAQ (reference sequence). The CDR3 covers 14 residues. This CDR3 reads CASSLIQGRDTQYF. CDR3 DNA sequence: TGTGCCAGCAGCTTAATACAGGGTAGAGATACGCAGTATTTT.

The table lists this clone with a few counts. The J gene is TRBJ1-6, the V gene TRBV27; D is undetermined. Germline V gene data show CDR1 as MNHEY and CDR2 as SMNVEV (reference sequence). This CDR3 spans 14 amino acids. V was trimmed by 4 bases and J by 7 bases, leaving 11 bases between them. CDR3 in DNA: TGTGCCAGCAGTTCCGTCCTCGGGAATTCACCCCTCCACTTT. It specifies CASSSVLGNSPLHF.

J is TRBJ1-3 and V is TRBV9, with 8 bases fitting TRBD1. The CDR3 covers 17 residues. Germline CDR1 reads SGDLS; CDR2 reads YYNGEE. Germline trimming cut 0 bases from V and 4 bases from J; bases unmatched to any gene: 9. The DNA for the CDR3 is TGTGCCAGCAGCGTAGAAGGGGTCAGGGGGCACGGAAACACCATATATTTT. Its translation: CASSVEGVRGHGNTIYF.

The chain has TRBV18 and TRBJ1-6; 8 nucleotides line up with TRBD1. The length of the CDR3 is 15 residues. Germline V gene data show CDR1 as KGHSH and CDR2 as LQKENI. Germline trimming cut 6 bases from V and 3 bases from J; bases unmatched to any gene: 4. The CDR3 is CASSPTGGYNSPLHF. DNA for the CDR3: TGTGCCAGCTCTCCAACAGGGGGCTATAATTCACCCCTCCACTTT.

The genes are TRBV13 and TRBJ2-1; no definite D call. Germline CDR1 PRHDT, CDR2 FYEKMQ (reference sequence). This CDR3 comprises 14 residues. Between the trimmed V and J ends, which lost 1 base and 0 bases, there was a span of 4 bases. The CDR3 here is CASSLVSSYNEQFF. Written as DNA, the CDR3 is TGTGCCAGCAGCTTAGTTAGCTCCTACAATGAGCAGTTCTTC.